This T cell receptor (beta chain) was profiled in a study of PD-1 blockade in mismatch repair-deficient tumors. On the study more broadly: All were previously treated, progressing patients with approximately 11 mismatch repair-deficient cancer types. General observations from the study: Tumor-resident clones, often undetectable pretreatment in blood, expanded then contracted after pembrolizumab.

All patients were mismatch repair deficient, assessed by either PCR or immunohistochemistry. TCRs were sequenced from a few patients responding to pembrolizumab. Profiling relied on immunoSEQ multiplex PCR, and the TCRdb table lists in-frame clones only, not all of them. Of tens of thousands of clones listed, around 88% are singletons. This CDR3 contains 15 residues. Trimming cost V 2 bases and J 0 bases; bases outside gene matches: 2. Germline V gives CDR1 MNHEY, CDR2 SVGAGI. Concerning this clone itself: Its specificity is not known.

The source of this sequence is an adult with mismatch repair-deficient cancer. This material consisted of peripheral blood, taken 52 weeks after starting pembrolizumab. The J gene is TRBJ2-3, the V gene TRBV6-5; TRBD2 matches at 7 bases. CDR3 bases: TGTGCCAGCAGTTACGGGGGGGGGAGCACAGATACGCAGTATTTT. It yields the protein CASSYGGGSTDTQYF.